Listed here are 4 T cell receptor beta chains from one sample, sequenced in a study of identical twins. TCRdb recomputed calls from the 5' RACE reads with MiXCR, one row per CDR3 protein. The table lists fewer than 900,000 distinct CDR3 sequences, about 20% of them singletons. This sample was also put to use in a study of T cells expressing NK-cell markers.

Specimen: PBMCs. The origin of the receptors is a woman aged 18 to 35 in good health.

The gene calls are TRBV10-3 and TRBJ2-3; 10 bases line up with TRBD2. CDR1 is ENHRY and CDR2 is SYGVKD in the germline V gene. The CDR3 has 15 residues. Trimming took 3 bases from V and 0 from J; bases not matched to a gene: 0. CDR3 sequence reads: CAISELAGSTDTQYF. CDR3 coding DNA: TGTGCCATCAGTGAACTAGCGGGGAGCACAGATACGCAGTATTTT.

Concerning this clonotype: It may be a read error: a sequence one base away is much more abundant. The chain recombines TRBV7-9 with TRBJ1-1; D is uncertain. From germline, CDR1 is SEHNR and CDR2 FQNEAQ (reference sequence). The CDR3 sequence is 11 residues long. Trimming took 3 bases from V and 4 from J, leaving 3 bases between them. The CDR3 DNA follows: TGTGCCAGCAGCTTCATCACTGAAGCTTTCTTT. Translation: CASSFITEAFF.

This clonotype has more than one count but fewer than ten. The chain joins TRBV2 to TRBJ2-7, with D possibly being TRBD2 (5 bases). This CDR3 has 12 residues. From germline, CDR1 is SNHLY and CDR2 FYNNEI. V lost 6 bases to trimming and J lost 10 bases, with 16 bases between them. The CDR3, as DNA: TGTGCCAGCAGGACGGACTCGCTTCCTCAGTACTTC. Translating gives CASRTDSLPQYF.

The chain joins TRBV29-1 to TRBJ2-5, with 9 bases that match TRBD1. Losses at the gene ends were 7 bases for V and 6 bases for J; bases not matched to a gene: 12. CDR1 and CDR2 from the germline V gene are SQVTM and ANQGSEA. This CDR3 has 14 amino acids. CDR3 nucleotides: TGCAGCGCAGCCTTTGGGACAGGGTTGAAGACCCAGTACTTC. This translates into CSAAFGTGLKTQYF.